This T cell receptor beta chain was sequenced during a study of shared clonotypes between healthy human individuals. Profiled with immunoSEQ multiplex PCR; TCRdb holds only in-frame clones, not every one. The repertoire holds some 510,000 clones, with 79% as singletons. The source of this sequence is a woman in her forties in good health. Some clones in this sample may be carry-over from other donors' samples. Sequenced: PBMCs.

CDR3 in DNA: TGTGCCCCTGGGGGCGGGAGTTGCCAAGAGACCCAGTACTTC. This codes for CAPGGGSCQETQYF. This chain joins TRBV15 and TRBJ2-5, with a weak D call TRBD2 (7 bases). CDR1 and CDR2 (germline): LNHNV, YYDKDF (reference sequence). The CDR3 covers 14 residues. V gave up 11 bases and J gave up 1 base, with 17 bases separating them.